This entry lists 29 T cell receptor beta chains sequenced from one sample in a study of resident and recirculating memory T cells in vitiligo. TCRdb keeps only in-frame clones here, not all; method: immunoSEQ multiplex PCR. Among tens of thousands of clones listed, 92% were seen once. The sequenced material came from blood. These receptors were collected from a male donor with vitiligo.

The V call is TRBV5-1, the J call TRBJ1-3; D gene ambiguous. This CDR3 is 17 amino acids long. V was trimmed by 0 bases and J by 0 bases, leaving 13 bases between them. From germline, CDR1 is SGHRS and CDR2 YFSETQ. Written as DNA, the CDR3 is TGCGCCAGCAGCTTGGCGTCAGGTTCCTTCTCTGGAAACACCATATATTTT. It codes for CASSLASGSFSGNTIYF.

This sequence joins TRBV7-7 and TRBJ2-3; D possibly corresponds to TRBD2 (6 bases). From germline, CDR1 is SSHAT and CDR2 FNYEAQ (reference sequence). The CDR3 sequence is 14 residues long. Between the trimmed V and J ends, which lost 1 base and 4 bases, there was a span of 9 bases. The CDR3 region is CASSLGSSADTQYF. CDR3 sequence (DNA): TGTGCCAGCAGCTTAGGGTCTAGCGCAGATACGCAGTATTTT.

This clone has only one observation. This chain joins TRBV15 and TRBJ2-1, with 15 bases aligning to TRBD2. The J segment lost 9 bases and the V segment lost 3 bases, leaving 6 bases of the junction unmatched. Germline-derived CDR1 and CDR2 are LNHNV and YYDKDF (reference sequence). The CDR3 spans 16 residues. DNA for the CDR3: TGTGCCACCAGCAGCGACGGACTAGCGGGAGGGCCTGAGCAGTTCTTC. Its protein product is CATSSDGLAGGPEQFF.

The chain employs TRBV7-2 and TRBJ1-4, with D possibly being TRBD1 (5 bases). Germline lookup yields CDR1 SGHTA and CDR2 FQGNSA. The CDR3 loop spans 15 amino acids. Trimming took off 7 bases at V and 8 bases at J, with 20 bases between the two ends. CDR3 sequence: CASTLTVGLMEKLFF. In nucleotides, the CDR3 is TGTGCCAGCACCCTTACAGTGGGACTTATGGAAAAACTGTTTTTT.

This clone was detected a few times. V is TRBV6-1 and J is TRBJ2-2; the match to TRBD1 covers 10 bases. Losses at the gene ends were 6 bases for V and 6 bases for J; bases not matched to a gene: 7. The CDR3 is 15 amino acids. Germline CDR1 is MNHNS and CDR2 is SASEGT. This CDR3 is CASRDTGTGAGELFF. The DNA of the CDR3 is TGTGCCAGCAGGGACACCGGGACAGGGGCCGGGGAGCTGTTTTTT.

The rearrangement joins TRBV28 to TRBJ2-7; 7 bases map to TRBD2. The CDR3 totals 16 residues. CDR1 is MDHEN and CDR2 is SYDVKM in the germline V gene. The V and J ends lost 2 bases and 2 bases, in that order; junction bases with no gene match: 9. The CDR3 DNA follows: TGTGCCAGCAGTTTACATCCTGGGGAGGGAACCTACGAGCAGTACTTC. This gives the protein CASSLHPGEGTYEQYF. The variable domain in full, completed from reference TRBV28 and TRBJ2-7, reads DVKVTQSSRYLVKRTGEKVFLECVQDMDHENMFWYRQDPGLGLRLIYFSYDVKMKEKGDIPEGYSVSREKKERFSLILESASTNQTSMYLCASSLHPGEGTYEQYFGPGTRLTVT.

The count of this clone is one. This chain uses TRBV4-3 with TRBJ1-1; D might be TRBD1 (5 bases). The CDR3 loop spans 15 amino acids. V was cut by 4 bases and J by 5 bases, with 17 bases left in between. Germline V gene data show CDR1 as LGHNA and CDR2 as YSLEER. CDR3 region: CASSLNGGEGTEAFF. Here the CDR3 DNA reads TGCGCCAGCAGCCTTAACGGAGGGGAAGGAACTGAAGCTTTCTTT.

The chain is built from TRBV6-5 and TRBJ2-7; 9 positions match TRBD2. J was trimmed by 7 bases and V by 4 bases; bases with no gene match: 11. The germline gives CDR1 MNHEY, CDR2 SVGAGI. This CDR3 spans 15 amino acids. For the CDR3, the DNA is TGTGCCAGCAGTTCGATAGCGGGAGTAGCAGGGGAGCAGTACTTC. Protein product: CASSSIAGVAGEQYF.

The genes are TRBV6-5 and TRBJ2-4; D not resolved. The CDR3 spans 14 residues. V lost 2 bases, J lost 4 bases, and 9 bases lay in between. From germline, CDR1 is MNHEY and CDR2 SVGAGI. The CDR3 spells CASSYGGSKNIQYF. DNA for the CDR3: TGTGCCAGCAGTTACGGCGGTTCTAAAAACATTCAGTACTTC.

The V and J genes are TRBV4-1 and TRBJ2-1, with 7 bases matching TRBD2. This CDR3 contains 17 residues. Per the germline V gene, CDR1 is MGHRA and CDR2 is YSYEKL. Losses at the gene ends were 0 bases for V and 6 bases for J; bases not matched to a gene: 11. DNA for the CDR3: TGCGCCAGCAGCCAAGACCCCCCTAGCGGCCGCGGCAATGAGCAGTTCTTC. The encoded protein is CASSQDPPSGRGNEQFF.

This rearrangement joins TRBV4-2 to TRBJ2-7; 7 nucleotides match TRBD1. J lost 4 bases, V lost 4 bases, and 4 bases had no gene match. The CDR3 extends over 13 amino acids. Looked up from germline, CDR1 is LGHNA and CDR2 is YNFKEQ. The DNA of the CDR3 is TGTGCCAGCAGCCGGGACAGCCTATACGAGCAGTACTTC. Encoded protein: CASSRDSLYEQYF.

The rearrangement uses TRBV28 and TRBJ2-7; weak D call: TRBD1 (6 bases). CDR3 length equals 11 residues. The germline V and J ends were trimmed by 3 bases and 7 bases, with 7 bases remaining between them. Per the germline V gene, CDR1 is MDHEN and CDR2 is SYDVKM. CDR3 nucleotide sequence: TGTGCCAGCAGTTTTACAGGGGAGCAGTACTTC. Amino acids: CASSFTGEQYF.

The V gene is TRBV27, the J gene TRBJ2-1, with 12 positions matching TRBD2. V lost 6 bases, J lost 2 bases, and 5 bases stayed unmatched. Germline CDR1 is MNHEY and CDR2 is SMNVEV (reference sequence). There are 16 residues in the CDR3. For the CDR3, the DNA is TGTGCCAGCAGGACACTAGCGGGAGGCCCCTACAATGAGCAGTTCTTC. As protein: CASRTLAGGPYNEQFF.

V and J are TRBV4-2 and TRBJ2-4; TRBD2 matches 9 bases. The CDR3 sequence is 16 residues long. V was pared by 5 bases and J by 3 bases, with 8 bases of the junction left unmatched. Germline V CDR1 and CDR2: LGHNA, YNFKEQ. This CDR3 reads CASSEGVAGVKNIQYF. For the CDR3, the DNA is TGTGCCAGCAGCGAGGGAGTAGCGGGAGTCAAAAACATTCAGTACTTC.

The chain links TRBV4-1 to TRBJ1-1, with 8 bases lining up with TRBD1. CDR1 is MGHRA and CDR2 is YSYEKL in the germline V gene. The length of the CDR3 is 16 residues. V lost 4 bases and J lost 0; bases outside the gene matches: 7. The CDR3 protein is CASSPGQGTMNTEAFF. For the CDR3, the DNA is TGCGCCAGCAGCCCCGGACAGGGAACCATGAACACTGAAGCTTTCTTT.

The V gene is TRBV5-4, the J gene TRBJ2-2; TRBD1 is a possible D gene (6 bases). The CDR3 extends over 16 amino acids. Germline values: CDR1 SGHNT, CDR2 YYREEE (reference sequence). V was trimmed by 4 bases and J by 4 bases, leaving 17 bases between them. As DNA, the CDR3 is TGTGCCAGCAGCCAAGGGACACGTCGTAGCACCGGGGAGCTGTTTTTT. The encoded protein is CASSQGTRRSTGELFF.

The V gene is TRBV13, the J gene TRBJ1-1, with 7 positions matching TRBD1. The trim removed 5 bases at V and 5 bases at J, leaving 11 bases unmatched. CDR1 is PRHDT, CDR2 FYEKMQ, per germline (reference sequence). The CDR3 covers 15 residues. The CDR3 reads CASSIPQGRGTEAFF. The CDR3 region has the DNA TGTGCCAGCAGCATCCCACAGGGGCGGGGTACTGAAGCTTTCTTT.

The chain combines TRBV7-6 with TRBJ1-5, with D possibly TRBD1 on 5 matching bases. V dropped 4 bases and J dropped 6 bases, with 16 bases sitting between them. Germline V lookup: CDR1 SGHVS, CDR2 FNYEAQ. The CDR3 is 15 amino acids. The CDR3 DNA reads as TGTGCCAGCAGCTCCGGTGGGGGGGTCGGTCAGCCCCAGCATTTT. Amino acid sequence: CASSSGGGVGQPQHF.

The chain links TRBV18 to TRBJ2-7; the match to TRBD2 covers 7 bases. V shed 3 bases, J shed 2 bases, and the junction held 7 bases outside the gene matches. Looked up from germline, CDR1 is KGHSH and CDR2 is LQKENI. The CDR3 totals 15 residues. This chain's CDR3 is CASSPRPGRTYEQYF. In DNA, the CDR3 is TGTGCCAGCTCACCCCGACCCGGGAGGACCTACGAGCAGTACTTC. Together with reference TRBV18 and TRBJ2-7, the CDR3 gives the full variable domain: NAGVMQNPRHLVRRRGQEARLRCSPMKGHSHVYWYRQLPEEGLKFMVYLQKENIIDESGMPKERFSAEFPKEGPSILRIQQVVRGDSAAYFCASSPRPGRTYEQYFGPGTRLTVT.

The chain joins TRBV18 to TRBJ2-4, with 9 bases identical to TRBD2. CDR1 and CDR2 from the germline V gene are KGHSH and LQKENI. This CDR3 has 14 amino acids. Trimming cost V 1 base and J 9 bases; bases outside gene matches: 4. The CDR3 is CASSPLAGEGIQYF. The CDR3 nucleotides are TGTGCCAGCTCACCACTAGCGGGAGAGGGCATTCAGTACTTC.

The chain employs TRBV9 and TRBJ2-5; TRBD2 might be the D (5 bases). The CDR3 is made up of 14 amino acids. Germline V gives CDR1 SGDLS, CDR2 YYNGEE. V lost 5 bases to trimming and J lost 3 bases, with 14 bases between them. The CDR3 DNA is TGTGCCAGCAGTGGCGGACTGACAAAAGAGACCCAGTACTTC. Protein product: CASSGGLTKETQYF.

Concerning this clone itself: At one of its ends the junction is not consistent with the germline gene, which may arise from a read error. The chain joins TRBV27 to TRBJ2-5, with 8 positions matching TRBD2. This CDR3 region has 13 residues. The V gene's germline CDR1 is MNHEY and CDR2 SMNVEV (reference sequence). The chain's CDR3 is CAISSGIQETQYF. DNA of the CDR3: TGTGCCATCAGTAGCGGGATCCAAGAGACCCAGTACTTC.

J is TRBJ1-3 and V is TRBV4-1; weak D call: TRBD1 (6 bases). V was trimmed by 3 bases and J by 6 bases, leaving 12 bases between them. CDR3 size: 14 residues. Germline CDR1 and CDR2: MGHRA and YSYEKL. The CDR3 nucleotides are TGCGCCAGCAGCCAGGGGGGGGGCCCAAACACCATATATTTT. Translating gives CASSQGGGPNTIYF.

V usage is TRBV5-1 and J usage is TRBJ2-7; no firm D call. Germline loops: CDR1 SGHRS, CDR2 YFSETQ. Trimming shortened V by 0 bases and J by 1 base, and 14 bases separated the two germline ends. CDR3 length equals 16 residues. This CDR3 reads CASSLAFAKTSYEQYF. The CDR3 region has the DNA TGCGCCAGCAGCTTGGCCTTTGCCAAGACATCCTACGAGCAGTACTTC.

The V and J genes are TRBV7-9 and TRBJ1-1, with unresolved D. V lost 3 bases, J lost 4 bases, and 6 bases lay in between. The CDR3 has 12 amino acids. The germline V gene has CDR1 SEHNR and CDR2 FQNEAQ (reference sequence). CDR3 nucleotides: TGTGCCAGCAGCTTTAGTCGCACTGAAGCTTTCTTT. Its protein product is CASSFSRTEAFF.

J is TRBJ1-1 and V is TRBV28; no firm D call. Between the trimmed V and J ends, which lost 7 bases and 5 bases, there was a span of 8 bases. This CDR3 comprises 11 residues. Germline lookup yields CDR1 MDHEN and CDR2 SYDVKM. The DNA of the CDR3 is TGTGCCAGCAACGCCGGGACTGAAGCTTTCTTT. This codes for CASNAGTEAFF. Looking up the rest from reference TRBV28 and TRBJ1-1 gives the full variable domain: DVKVTQSSRYLVKRTGEKVFLECVQDMDHENMFWYRQDPGLGLRLIYFSYDVKMKEKGDIPEGYSVSREKKERFSLILESASTNQTSMYLCASNAGTEAFFGQGTRLTVV.

The genes are TRBV2 and TRBJ2-5, with 7 bases aligning to TRBD2. The CDR3 is 14 residues long. Losses at the gene ends were 8 bases for V and 5 bases for J; bases not matched to a gene: 11. Germline CDR1 is SNHLY and CDR2 is FYNNEI. CDR3 residues: CASPYPAGKETQYF. CDR3 coding DNA: TGTGCCAGCCCATACCCAGCGGGAAAGGAGACCCAGTACTTC.

This clone was seen only once. This chain connects TRBV4-1 to TRBJ2-1; possibly TRBD2 for D (6 bases). The germline V gene encodes CDR1 MGHRA and CDR2 YSYEKL. The V and J ends lost 3 bases and 12 bases respectively, with 24 bases between them. The CDR3 runs to 16 residues. The CDR3 region has the DNA TGCGCCAGCAGCCAGCCGATAGATGGGAGGCGACGACGGCAGTTCTTC. This gives the protein CASSQPIDGRRRRQFF.

In nucleotides, the CDR3 is TGTGCCTGGAGTGTCGGGGGACTAGCGGCCACTAAAAACATTCAGTACTTC. Translated: CAWSVGGLAATKNIQYF. The chain combines TRBV30 with TRBJ2-4; TRBD2 matches 11 bases. Germline CDR1 reads GTSNPN; CDR2 reads SVGIG (reference sequence). CDR3 length equals 17 residues. V lost 0 bases and J lost 4; bases outside the gene matches: 8.